This T cell receptor beta chain is drawn from a study of TIL therapy for anti-PD-1-resistant metastatic lung cancer. Looking at the study overall: Median tumor PD-L1 proportion score was about 6%. Most patients had lung adenocarcinoma. Whole-study results and caveats: Patients were highly selected, enriched for treatment-naive, never-smoker and oncogene-addicted cases.

This was the immunoSEQ v3 assay. The table came from immunoSEQ multiplex PCR; TCRdb's copy has only in-frame clones and leaves some out. The data contain approximately 45,000 clones, 79% of them singletons. For this clone: Its specificity is unknown.

Time point in this sample: pre-treatment sample, taken before nivolumab and TIL therapy. This clonotype originated in a man aged 65-85 years with non-small cell lung cancer. The sample in question was blood, obtained at baseline.

The CDR3 sequence is CASSIVGPTYTEAFF. In DNA form, the CDR3 reads TGTGCCAGTAGTATAGTTGGGCCAACGTACACTGAAGCTTTCTTT. This rearrangement joins TRBV19 to TRBJ1-1; no definite D call. CDR1 and CDR2 from the germline V gene are LNHDA and SQIVND (reference sequence). Trimming left V 1 base short and J 3 bases short, with 12 bases between. This CDR3 region has 15 residues.